This T cell receptor beta chain was retrieved from a study of T cell repertoires in cytomegalovirus infection. This clonotype has a count of ten or more. Antigen specificity is unknown. TCRdb itself ran the reads through MiXCR, one entry per CDR3 protein. The data show approximately 76,000 distinct CDR3 sequences, 20% to 30% seen once. This material consisted of CD8+ T cells from cultured PBMCs, taken from culture after CMV antigen stimulation. The clonotype originates from a human donor in good health (CMV status not recorded). Some clones in this sample may be carry-over from other donors' samples.

The CDR3 nucleotides read TGTGCCAGCAGTTTATACAGGGGAACTGAAGCTTTCTTT. Its translation is CASSLYRGTEAFF. The chain links TRBV28 to TRBJ1-1, with 7 positions matching TRBD1. Trimming removed 1 base from V and 5 bases from J; junction bases left unmatched: 1. Germline loops: CDR1 MDHEN, CDR2 SYDVKM. This CDR3 has 13 amino acids.